The entry that follows covers one T cell receptor beta chain sequence. This specimen comes from a study of shared clonotypes between healthy human individuals. Using immunoSEQ multiplex PCR, the repertoire was profiled, and TCRdb retains in-frame clones only, with some absent. The sample lists millions of clones, around 93% occurring once. The CDR3 is 15 residues long. The ends lost 8 bases at V and 4 bases at J; junction bases unmatched: 6. Germline V gene sequence: CDR1 LNHDA, CDR2 SQIVND (reference sequence). Naive CD8 cells lacked CD45RO, underwent positive selection for CCR7 and left out terminally differentiated effector memory CD45RA+ cells.

The clonotype originates from a man aged 18 to 35 in good health. Some clones in this sample may be carry-over from other donors' samples. V is TRBV19 and J is TRBJ2-1, with 12 bases identical to TRBD2. The sample was naive CD8+ T cells from PBMCs. This chain's CDR3 is CASHPTSGRYNEQFF. CDR3 nucleotides: TGTGCCAGTCACCCAACTAGCGGGAGGTACAATGAGCAGTTCTTC.